The entry below gives a single T cell receptor (beta chain) sequence along with its context. The data derive from a study of blood T cell repertoires in COVID-19. Germline CDR1 is MNHEY and CDR2 is SVGAGI. CDR3 size: 16 residues. The V gene end was trimmed by 2 bases and the J gene end by 1 base; junction bases not matched to a gene: 4. TCRdb keeps only in-frame clones here, not all; method: immunoSEQ multiplex PCR. The sample holds 110,000 to 150,000 clones, 65% to 90% seen once. This chain connects TRBV6-5 to TRBJ2-1, with 8 bases aligning to TRBD1. The origin of this receptor is a man aged 45-65 years with acute or convalescent COVID-19. Sequenced: peripheral blood. The CDR3 nucleotides read TGTGCCAGCAGTTACGGACAGGGAGAGTCCTACAATGAGCAGTTCTTC. This codes for CASSYGQGESYNEQFF.